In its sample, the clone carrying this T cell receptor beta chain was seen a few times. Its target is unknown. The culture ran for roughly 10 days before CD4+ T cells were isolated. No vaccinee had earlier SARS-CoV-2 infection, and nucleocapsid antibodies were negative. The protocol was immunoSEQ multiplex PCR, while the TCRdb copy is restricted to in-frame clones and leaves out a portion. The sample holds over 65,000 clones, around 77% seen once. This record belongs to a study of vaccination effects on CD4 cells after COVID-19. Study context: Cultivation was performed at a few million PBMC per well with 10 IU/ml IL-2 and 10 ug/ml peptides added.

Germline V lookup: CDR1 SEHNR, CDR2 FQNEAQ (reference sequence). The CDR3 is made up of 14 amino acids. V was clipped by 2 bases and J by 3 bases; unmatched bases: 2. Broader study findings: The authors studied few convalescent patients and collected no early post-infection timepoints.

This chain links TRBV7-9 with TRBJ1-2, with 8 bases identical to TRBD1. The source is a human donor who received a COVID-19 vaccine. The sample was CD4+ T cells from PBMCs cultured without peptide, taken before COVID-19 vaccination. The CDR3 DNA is TGTGCCAGCAGCTTAAACAGGGGGGACTATGGCTACACCTTC. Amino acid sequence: CASSLNRGDYGYTF.